This entry features one T cell receptor (beta chain) sequence. The antigen is undetermined. Per germline, CDR1 LGHNA and CDR2 YSLEER. The CDR3 sequence is 14 residues long. Trimming took 0 bases from V and 7 from J, leaving 12 bases between them. This table comes from immunoSEQ multiplex PCR, and its TCRdb copy is limited to in-frame clones, with some not included. The sample consists of about 150,000 clones, roughly 91% of them appearing once. The data stem from a study of T cell responses to AZD1222 COVID-19 vaccine. Study conclusions and caveats: Only after the peak T cell response were repertoires sampled.

The sample consisted of peripheral blood, taken on day 0 of AZD1222 vaccination. The genes are TRBV4-3 and TRBJ1-1; the D gene is possibly TRBD1 (5 bases). This clonotype was obtained from an adult in good health. The CDR3 DNA sequence: TGCGCCAGCAGCCAAGATGTCGACAGTAGTGAAGCTTTCTTT. Amino acid sequence: CASSQDVDSSEAFF.